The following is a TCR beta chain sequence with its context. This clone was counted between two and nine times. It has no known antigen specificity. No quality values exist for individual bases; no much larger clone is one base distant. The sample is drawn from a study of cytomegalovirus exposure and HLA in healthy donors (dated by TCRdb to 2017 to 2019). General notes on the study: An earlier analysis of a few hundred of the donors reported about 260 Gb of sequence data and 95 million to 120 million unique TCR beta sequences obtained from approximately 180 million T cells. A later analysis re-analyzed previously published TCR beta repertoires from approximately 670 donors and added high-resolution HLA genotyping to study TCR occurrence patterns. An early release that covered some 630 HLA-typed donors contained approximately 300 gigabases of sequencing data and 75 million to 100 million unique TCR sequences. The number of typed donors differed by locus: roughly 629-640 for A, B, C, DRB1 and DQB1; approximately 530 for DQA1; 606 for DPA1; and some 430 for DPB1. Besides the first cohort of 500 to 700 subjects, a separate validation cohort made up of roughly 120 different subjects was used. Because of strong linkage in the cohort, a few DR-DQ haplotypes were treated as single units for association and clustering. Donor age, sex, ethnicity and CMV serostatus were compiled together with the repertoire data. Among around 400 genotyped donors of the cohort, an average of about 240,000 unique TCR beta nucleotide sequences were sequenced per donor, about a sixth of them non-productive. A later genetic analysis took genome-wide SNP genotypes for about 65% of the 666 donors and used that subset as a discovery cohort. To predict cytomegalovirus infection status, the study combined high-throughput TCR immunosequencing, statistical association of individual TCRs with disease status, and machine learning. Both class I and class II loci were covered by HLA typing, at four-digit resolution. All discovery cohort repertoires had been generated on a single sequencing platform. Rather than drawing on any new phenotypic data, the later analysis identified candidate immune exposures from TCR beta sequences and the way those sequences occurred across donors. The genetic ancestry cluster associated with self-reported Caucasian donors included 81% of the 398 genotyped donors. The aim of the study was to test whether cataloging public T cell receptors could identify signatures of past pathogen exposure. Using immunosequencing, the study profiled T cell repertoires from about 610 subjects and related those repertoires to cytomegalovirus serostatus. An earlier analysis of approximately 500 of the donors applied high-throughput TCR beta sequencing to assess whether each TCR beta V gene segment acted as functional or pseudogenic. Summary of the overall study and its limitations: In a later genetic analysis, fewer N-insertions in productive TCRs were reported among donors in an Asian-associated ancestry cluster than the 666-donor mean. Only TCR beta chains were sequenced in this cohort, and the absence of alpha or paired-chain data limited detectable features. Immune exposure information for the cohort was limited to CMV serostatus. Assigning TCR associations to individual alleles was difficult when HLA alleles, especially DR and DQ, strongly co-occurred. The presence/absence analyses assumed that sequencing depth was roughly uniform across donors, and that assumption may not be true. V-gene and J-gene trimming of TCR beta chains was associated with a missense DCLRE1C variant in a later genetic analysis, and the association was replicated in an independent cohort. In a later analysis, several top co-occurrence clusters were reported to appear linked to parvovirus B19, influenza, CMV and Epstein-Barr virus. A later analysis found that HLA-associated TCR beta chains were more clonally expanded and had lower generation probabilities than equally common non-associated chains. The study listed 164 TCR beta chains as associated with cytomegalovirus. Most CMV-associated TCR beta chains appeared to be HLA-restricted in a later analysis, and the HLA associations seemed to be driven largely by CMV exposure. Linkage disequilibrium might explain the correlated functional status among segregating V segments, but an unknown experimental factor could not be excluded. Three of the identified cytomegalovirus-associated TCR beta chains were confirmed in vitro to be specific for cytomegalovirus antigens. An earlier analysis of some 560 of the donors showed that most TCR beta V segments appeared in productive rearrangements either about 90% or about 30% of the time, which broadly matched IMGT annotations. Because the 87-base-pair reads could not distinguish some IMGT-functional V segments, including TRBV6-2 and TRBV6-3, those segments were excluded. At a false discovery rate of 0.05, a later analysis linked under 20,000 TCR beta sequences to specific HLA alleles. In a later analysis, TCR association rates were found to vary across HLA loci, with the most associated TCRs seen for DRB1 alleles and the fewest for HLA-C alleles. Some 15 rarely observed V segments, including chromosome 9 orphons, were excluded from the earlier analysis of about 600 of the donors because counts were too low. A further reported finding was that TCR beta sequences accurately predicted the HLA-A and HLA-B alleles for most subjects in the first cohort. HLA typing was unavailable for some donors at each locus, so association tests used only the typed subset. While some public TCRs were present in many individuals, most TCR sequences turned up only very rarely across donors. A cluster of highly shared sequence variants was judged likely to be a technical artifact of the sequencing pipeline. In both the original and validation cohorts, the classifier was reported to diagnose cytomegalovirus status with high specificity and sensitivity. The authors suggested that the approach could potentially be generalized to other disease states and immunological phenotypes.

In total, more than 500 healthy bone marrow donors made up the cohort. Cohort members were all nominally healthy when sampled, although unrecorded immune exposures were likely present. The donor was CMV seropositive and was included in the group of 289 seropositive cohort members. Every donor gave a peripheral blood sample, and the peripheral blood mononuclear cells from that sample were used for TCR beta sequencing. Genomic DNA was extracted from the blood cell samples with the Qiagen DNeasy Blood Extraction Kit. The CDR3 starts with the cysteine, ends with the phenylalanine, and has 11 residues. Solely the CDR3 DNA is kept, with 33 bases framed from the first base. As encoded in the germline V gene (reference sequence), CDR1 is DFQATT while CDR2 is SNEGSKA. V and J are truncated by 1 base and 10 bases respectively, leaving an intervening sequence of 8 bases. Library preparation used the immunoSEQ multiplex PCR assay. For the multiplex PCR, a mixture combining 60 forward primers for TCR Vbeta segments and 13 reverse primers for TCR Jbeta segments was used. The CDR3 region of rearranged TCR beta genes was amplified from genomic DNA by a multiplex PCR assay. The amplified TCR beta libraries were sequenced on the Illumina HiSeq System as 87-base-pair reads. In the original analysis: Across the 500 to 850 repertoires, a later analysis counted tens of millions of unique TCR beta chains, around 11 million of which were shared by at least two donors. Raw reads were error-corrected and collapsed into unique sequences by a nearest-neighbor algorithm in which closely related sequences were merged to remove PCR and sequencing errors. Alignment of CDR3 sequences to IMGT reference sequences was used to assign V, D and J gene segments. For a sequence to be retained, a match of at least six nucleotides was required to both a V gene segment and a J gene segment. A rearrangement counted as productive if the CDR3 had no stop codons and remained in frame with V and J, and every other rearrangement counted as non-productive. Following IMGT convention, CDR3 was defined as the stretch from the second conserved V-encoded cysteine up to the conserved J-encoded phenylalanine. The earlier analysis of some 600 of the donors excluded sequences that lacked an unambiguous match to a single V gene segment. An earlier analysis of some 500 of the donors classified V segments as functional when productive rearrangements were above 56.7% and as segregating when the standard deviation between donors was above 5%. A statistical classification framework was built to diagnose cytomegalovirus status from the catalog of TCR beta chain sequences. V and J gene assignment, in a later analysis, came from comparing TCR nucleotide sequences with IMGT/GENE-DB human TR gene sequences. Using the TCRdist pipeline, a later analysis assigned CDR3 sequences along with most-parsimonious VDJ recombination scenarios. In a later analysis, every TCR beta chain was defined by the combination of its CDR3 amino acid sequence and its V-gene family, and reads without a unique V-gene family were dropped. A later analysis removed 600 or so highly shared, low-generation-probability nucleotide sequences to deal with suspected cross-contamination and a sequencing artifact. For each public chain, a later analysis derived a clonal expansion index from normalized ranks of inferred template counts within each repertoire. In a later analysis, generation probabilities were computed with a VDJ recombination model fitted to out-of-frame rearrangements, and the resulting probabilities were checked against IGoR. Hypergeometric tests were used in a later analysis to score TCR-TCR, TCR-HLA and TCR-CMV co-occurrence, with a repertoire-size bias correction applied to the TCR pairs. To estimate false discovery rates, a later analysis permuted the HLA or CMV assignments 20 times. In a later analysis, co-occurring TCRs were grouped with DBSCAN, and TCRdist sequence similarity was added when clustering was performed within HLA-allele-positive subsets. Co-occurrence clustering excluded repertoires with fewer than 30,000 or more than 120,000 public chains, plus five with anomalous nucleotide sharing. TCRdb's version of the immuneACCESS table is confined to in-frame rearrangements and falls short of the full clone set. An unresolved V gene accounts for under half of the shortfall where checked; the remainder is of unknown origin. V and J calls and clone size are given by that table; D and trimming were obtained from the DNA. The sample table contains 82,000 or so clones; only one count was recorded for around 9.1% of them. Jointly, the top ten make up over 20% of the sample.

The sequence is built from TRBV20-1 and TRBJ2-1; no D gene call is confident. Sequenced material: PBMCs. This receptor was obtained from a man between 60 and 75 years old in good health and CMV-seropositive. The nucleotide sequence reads TGCAGTGCTAGAGGGCTAGGCGAGCAGTTCTTC. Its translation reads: CSARGLGEQFF.